Presented here are 5 T cell receptor beta chains from one specimen sequenced in a study of shared clonotypes between healthy human individuals. Profiling relied on immunoSEQ multiplex PCR, and the TCRdb table lists in-frame clones only, not all of them. In the table there are under 1,100,000 clones, 75% to 85% of which are singletons. What was sequenced was memory CD4+ T cells from PBMCs. Subset noted: CD45RA-negative fraction. The receptors originated from a man between 18 and 29 years old in good health. Some clones in this sample may be carry-over from other donors' samples.

The V and J genes are TRBV4-1 and TRBJ2-2, with D perhaps TRBD2 (5 bases). Germline V gene data show CDR1 as MGHRA and CDR2 as YSYEKL. V lost 4 bases and J 7 bases, leaving 10 bases between the germline ends. The CDR3 is 13 residues long. The CDR3 DNA reads TGCGCCAGCAGCCGACATGGAGGCGGGGAGCTGTTTTTT. Encoded protein: CASSRHGGGELFF.

The chain has TRBV5-1 and TRBJ2-1, with TRBD2 identical over 7 bases. The CDR3 totals 17 residues. Germline V gene lookup returns CDR1 SGHRS and CDR2 YFSETQ. V lost 4 bases to trimming and J lost 3 bases; unmatched junction nucleotides: 13. The CDR3 DNA sequence: TGCGCCAGCAGCCTTTTCCGGGCGGGAGCCCGCTACAATGAGCAGTTCTTC. Its protein is CASSLFRAGARYNEQFF.

The chain carries TRBV7-6 and TRBJ1-1; no clear D. Germline CDR1 SGHVS, CDR2 FNYEAQ. CDR3 length equals 13 residues. Trimming left V 8 bases short and J 0 bases short, with 10 bases between. The CDR3 DNA follows: TGTGCCAGCGCAGACTATATGAACACTGAAGCTTTCTTT. Its protein is CASADYMNTEAFF.

This clone occurred a few times. The chain carries TRBV4-3 and TRBJ2-1; D unclear. Germline V CDR1 and CDR2: LGHNA, YSLEER. The CDR3 has 10 residues. V dropped 5 bases and J dropped 9 bases, with 5 bases sitting between them. This CDR3 is CASSSSEQFF. Here the CDR3 DNA reads TGCGCCAGCAGCTCGAGTGAGCAGTTCTTC.

The V call is TRBV5-1, the J call TRBJ2-5; tentatively, D is TRBD1 or TRBD2 (5 bases each). The V gene lost 4 bases and the J gene lost 4 bases, with 11 bases spanning the gap. Germline CDR1 and CDR2: SGHRS and YFSETQ. CDR3 length: 13 amino acids. CDR3 in amino acids: CASSGGMGETQYF. CDR3 nucleotides: TGCGCCAGCAGCGGGGGAATGGGAGAGACCCAGTACTTC.